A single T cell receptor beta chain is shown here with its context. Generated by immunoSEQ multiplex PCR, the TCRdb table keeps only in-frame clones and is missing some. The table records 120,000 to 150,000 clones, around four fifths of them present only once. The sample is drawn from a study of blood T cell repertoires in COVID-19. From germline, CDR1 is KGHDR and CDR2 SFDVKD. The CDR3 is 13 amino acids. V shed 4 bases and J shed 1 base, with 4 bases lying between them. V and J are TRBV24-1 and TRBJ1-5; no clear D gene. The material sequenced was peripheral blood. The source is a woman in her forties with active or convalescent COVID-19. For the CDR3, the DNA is TGTGCCACCAGTGACAGGAGCAATCAGCCCCAGCATTTT. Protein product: CATSDRSNQPQHF.